This T cell receptor (beta chain) was found in a study of blood T cell repertoires in COVID-19. This clone showed up just once. Repertoires were generated with immunoSEQ multiplex PCR, while TCRdb's copy carries only in-frame clones and drops some. The sample shows about 90,000 clones, approximately 86% of them seen only once. The ends were cut back, 1 base at V and 5 bases at J, with 11 bases in the middle. The CDR3 totals 14 residues. Per the germline V gene, CDR1 is LGHDT and CDR2 is YNNKEL (reference sequence). The sequencing input was peripheral blood. The genes are TRBV3-1 (or the pseudogene TRBV3-2) and TRBJ1-2; a weak D match, TRBD1 (5 bases). This TCR was sampled from a man between 50 and 59 years old with acute or convalescent COVID-19. CDR3 in DNA: TGTGCCAGCAGCCAAGCGGTAAGGGGATATGGCTACACCTTC. This encodes CASSQAVRGYGYTF.